The clone carrying this T cell receptor beta chain has just a few counts. Its antigen is undetermined. This sample is part of a study of CD8+CD57+ T cells in acquired aplastic anemia. Across the whole study: The average for DNA from sorted CD4+ and CD8+ cells was 3.2 ug. Notes on the study in general: Patients and controls shared twenty-nine CD8+ CDR3 sequences. Patients versus controls showed no significant CD8+ Simpson's diversity difference.

Investigators profiled TCR beta VDJ and CDR3 from genomic DNA template. TCRdb called the reads again in MiXCR, with one record for every CDR3 protein. The sample lists 200,000 to 250,000 distinct CDR3 sequences; over 60% were seen once. This CDR3 is built from 15 residues. Germline V lookup: CDR1 SEHNR, CDR2 FQNEAQ (reference sequence). V was shortened by 5 bases and J by 5 bases, with 19 bases between the two germline ends. This TCR was recovered from a human donor in good health. Material: sorted CD4+, CD8+, or CD8+CD57+ T cells (not recorded which) from PBMCs. V gene TRBV7-9 combines with J gene TRBJ2-7, with D tentatively TRBD1 (8 bases). CDR3 protein: CASSSGQGGVHEQYF. The CDR3 nucleotides read TGTGCCAGCAGCAGTGGACAGGGAGGGGTCCACGAGCAGTACTTC.